The clone carrying this T cell receptor beta chain was found once. Sequencing was performed with immunoSEQ multiplex PCR; in TCRdb, only in-frame clones are kept and a portion is missing. Here the sample spans about 29,000 clones, 85% to 95% being singletons. These data are taken from a study of T cells in tuberculosis. Adolescents were screened for latent TB by skin test and IGRA. The sequence was collected from a donor between 10 and 35 years old with latent tuberculosis or without tuberculosis infection. The source material was PBMCs.

CDR3 coding DNA: TGTGCCAGTAGACATAACAGGGGGGACTATGGCTACACCTTC. This translates into CASRHNRGDYGYTF. The chain joins TRBV19 to TRBJ1-2; 8 bases agree with TRBD1. This CDR3 has 14 amino acids. The trim removed 6 bases at V and 3 bases at J, leaving 6 bases unmatched. CDR1 and CDR2 from the germline V gene are LNHDA and SQIVND (reference sequence).